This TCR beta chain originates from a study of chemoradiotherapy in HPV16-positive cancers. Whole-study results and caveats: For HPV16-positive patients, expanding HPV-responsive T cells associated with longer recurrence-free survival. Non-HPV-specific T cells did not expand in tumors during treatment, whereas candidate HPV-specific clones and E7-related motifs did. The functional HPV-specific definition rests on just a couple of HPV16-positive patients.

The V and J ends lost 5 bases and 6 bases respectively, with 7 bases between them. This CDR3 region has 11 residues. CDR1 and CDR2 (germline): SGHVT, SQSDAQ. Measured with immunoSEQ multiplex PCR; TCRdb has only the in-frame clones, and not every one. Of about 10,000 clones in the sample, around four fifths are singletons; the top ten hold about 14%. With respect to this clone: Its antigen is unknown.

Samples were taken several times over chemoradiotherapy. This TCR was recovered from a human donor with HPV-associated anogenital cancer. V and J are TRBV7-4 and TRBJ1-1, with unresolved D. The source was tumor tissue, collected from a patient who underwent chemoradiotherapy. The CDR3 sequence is CASSPRPEAFF. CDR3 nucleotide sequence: TGTGCCAGCAGCCCCCGTCCTGAAGCTTTCTTT.